The entry that follows covers one T cell receptor (beta chain) sequence. This entry is derived from a study of T cell changes during pregnancy in multiple sclerosis. The CDR3 is 15 residues long. The V gene end was trimmed by 6 bases and the J gene end by 10 bases; junction bases not matched to a gene: 11. Per the germline V gene, CDR1 is KGHSH and CDR2 is LQKENI. This table comes from immunoSEQ multiplex PCR, and its TCRdb copy is limited to in-frame clones, with some not included. In the table there are around 70,000 clones, roughly 92% of which are singletons. This material consisted of peripheral blood, taken after pregnancy. The clonotype was recovered from a female donor in good health, enrolled as a control in a pregnancy study. This chain uses TRBV18 with TRBJ1-6; 8 nucleotides match TRBD1. CDR3 sequence reads: CASSEAGQGASPLHF. The CDR3 nucleotides are TGTGCCAGCTCCGAAGCAGGGCAGGGGGCATCACCCCTCCACTTT. The full variable domain, in which reference TRBV18 and TRBJ1-6 provide the parts outside the CDR3, is NAGVMQNPRHLVRRRGQEARLRCSPMKGHSHVYWYRQLPEEGLKFMVYLQKENIIDESGMPKERFSAEFPKEGPSILRIQQVVRGDSAAYFCASSEAGQGASPLHFGNGTRLTVT.